This TCR beta chain was observed in a study of neurological immune-mediated disorders. V dropped 5 bases and J dropped 8; count of bases not matched to a gene: 5. The CDR3 spans 15 residues. TCRdb itself ran the 5' RACE reads through MiXCR, one entry per CDR3 protein. The data contain some 71,000 distinct CDR3 sequences, 10% of them singletons. Findings and limits, study-wide: Private repertoires in all groups were suggested by the finding that expanded clones across subjects shared no CDR3 amino acid sequences.

Time point: longitudinal time-point 1 (baseline). A blood bank in Maryland, USA, provided the volunteers who served as healthy controls. This clonotype was seen repeatedly, ten times or more. Its antigen is unidentified. This receptor was obtained from a man younger than 40 in good health. This sequence joins TRBV12-3 or TRBV12-4 and TRBJ2-2; 13 bases fit TRBD2. The sequencing sample was made of PBMCs. Written as DNA, the CDR3 is TGTGCCAGCAGTGCCGGGACTAGCGGGAAGGGGGAGCTGTTTTTT. It translates to CASSAGTSGKGELFF.